This is a list of T cell receptor beta chains from one sample in a study of cytomegalovirus exposure and HLA in healthy donors. Assay used: immunoSEQ multiplex PCR; TCRdb lists only in-frame clones, some missing. The top ten hold roughly 3.4% of the sample, which has about 140,000 clones, roughly four fifths seen once. Sequences were obtained from PBMCs. Receptors were obtained from a male donor in good health and CMV-seronegative. CDR3s include the opening cysteine and the closing phenylalanine or tryptophan. D genes are given only for firm matches. Not every row has a clone size; where given, it reads once, few, many or a size class.

v_gene: TRBV30; j_gene: TRBJ1-1; d_gene: NA; abundance: NA; CDR3nt: TGTGCCTGGAGTTCATCTAGGACTTACATGAACACTGAAGCTTTCTTT; CDR3aa: CAWSSSRTYMNTEAFF
v_gene: TRBV28; j_gene: TRBJ2-7; d_gene: TRBD2; abundance: NA; CDR3nt: TGTGCAGCAGTTTCTCCGACTAGCAGCTCCTACGAGCAGTACTTC; CDR3aa: CAAVSPTSSSYEQYF
v_gene: TRBV6-6; j_gene: TRBJ2-5; d_gene: NA; abundance: NA; CDR3nt: TGTGCCAGCAGCATCCCGAGGCAAGAGACCCAGTACTTC; CDR3aa: CASSIPRQETQYF
v_gene: TRBV7-9; j_gene: TRBJ1-2; d_gene: TRBD1; abundance: NA; CDR3nt: TGTGCCAGCAGCTTTCCGGGGACAGGGGTTAATGGCTACACCTTC; CDR3aa: CASSFPGTGVNGYTF
v_gene: TRBV4-2; j_gene: TRBJ2-7; d_gene: TRBD1; abundance: few; CDR3nt: TGTGCCAGCAGCCAAGTTAGTCCGGGACAGGGGGCGTACGAGCAGTACTTC; CDR3aa: CASSQVSPGQGAYEQYF
v_gene: TRBV5-6; j_gene: TRBJ2-3; d_gene: NA; abundance: NA; CDR3nt: TGTGCCAGCATGGACTCCGAAGATACGCAGTATTTT; CDR3aa: CASMDSEDTQYF
v_gene: TRBV5-8; j_gene: TRBJ1-1; d_gene: NA; abundance: NA; CDR3nt: TGTGCCAGCAGCACTAACAGGGTGGGGACTGAAGCTTTCTTT; CDR3aa: CASSTNRVGTEAFF
v_gene: TRBV2; j_gene: TRBJ1-2; d_gene: TRBD1; abundance: once; CDR3nt: TGTGCCAGCGAGGGGACAGCTAACTATGGCTACACCTTC; CDR3aa: CASEGTANYGYTF
v_gene: TRBV2; j_gene: TRBJ2-1; d_gene: TRBD1; abundance: NA; CDR3nt: TGTGCCAGCAGCCGGGACAGTTCCTACAATGAGCAGTTCTTC; CDR3aa: CASSRDSSYNEQFF
v_gene: TRBV7-3; j_gene: TRBJ2-3; d_gene: TRBD2; abundance: NA; CDR3nt: TGTGCCAGCAGCTTAGCGGGGGGGGCAGGCACGCAGTATTTT; CDR3aa: CASSLAGGAGTQYF
v_gene: TRBV19; j_gene: TRBJ2-3; d_gene: TRBD2; abundance: once; CDR3nt: TGTGCCAGTTCCGCTAGCGGCGGCACAGATACGCAGTATTTT; CDR3aa: CASSASGGTDTQYF
v_gene: TRBV5-6; j_gene: TRBJ1-2; d_gene: NA; abundance: NA; CDR3nt: TGTGCCAGCAGCTCCAGGGGCAACTATGGCTACACCTTC; CDR3aa: CASSSRGNYGYTF
v_gene: TRBV7-2; j_gene: TRBJ2-7; d_gene: TRBD1; abundance: NA; CDR3nt: TGTGCCAGCAGGCCGGGACAGGGCGTCCACGAGCAGTACTTC; CDR3aa: CASRPGQGVHEQYF
v_gene: TRBV19; j_gene: TRBJ1-5; d_gene: NA; abundance: NA; CDR3nt: TGTGCCAGTAGCGGTGGGCTGCCCCAGCATTTT; CDR3aa: CASSGGLPQHF
v_gene: TRBV7-6; j_gene: TRBJ2-5; d_gene: TRBD2; abundance: NA; CDR3nt: TGTGCCAGCAGCCCCCGGGAGGGGGGGATGCAGACCCAGTACTTC; CDR3aa: CASSPREGGMQTQYF
v_gene: TRBV6-1; j_gene: TRBJ1-1; d_gene: NA; abundance: NA; CDR3nt: TGTGCCAGCAGTGAATGGAGCGCCGAGTATGACTTT; CDR3aa: CASSEWSAEYDF
v_gene: TRBV6-1; j_gene: TRBJ1-1; d_gene: NA; abundance: NA; CDR3nt: TGTGCCAGCAGTGAAGCCGTGAACACTGAAGCTTTCTTT; CDR3aa: CASSEAVNTEAFF
v_gene: TRBV28; j_gene: TRBJ2-4; d_gene: TRBD2; abundance: few; CDR3nt: TGTGCCACCAAAGGGACTAGCGGGAGGGCCGTTAGGGCCAAAAACATTCAGTACTTC; CDR3aa: CATKGTSGRAVRAKNIQYF
v_gene: TRBV6-5; j_gene: TRBJ2-5; d_gene: TRBD2; abundance: once; CDR3nt: TGTGCCAGCAGTTTGGGGAGGGATGTGAAGACCCAGTACTTC; CDR3aa: CASSLGRDVKTQYF
v_gene: TRBV28; j_gene: TRBJ1-2; d_gene: NA; abundance: NA; CDR3nt: TGTGCCAGCAGCCCAGGGGAGAGTTGGACTAACTATGGCTACACCTTC; CDR3aa: CASSPGESWTNYGYTF
v_gene: TRBV9; j_gene: TRBJ1-1; d_gene: NA; abundance: NA; CDR3nt: TGTGCCAGCAGCGTGGGCAGGCAGAACACTGAAGCTTTCTTT; CDR3aa: CASSVGRQNTEAFF
v_gene: TRBV7-2; j_gene: TRBJ2-1; d_gene: TRBD2; abundance: NA; CDR3nt: TGTGCCAGCAGCTGGGACGGGGGGGGGAATGAGCAGTTCTTC; CDR3aa: CASSWDGGGNEQFF
v_gene: TRBV4-1; j_gene: TRBJ2-7; d_gene: TRBD2; abundance: once; CDR3nt: TGCGCCAGCAGCCAAGAGAAGGCTAGCGGGCATCCCTACGAGCAGTACTTC; CDR3aa: CASSQEKASGHPYEQYF
v_gene: TRBV12-5; j_gene: TRBJ1-5; d_gene: NA; abundance: few; CDR3nt: TGTGCTAGTGGTTTGGTAAGGGCTCTGAGATCAGGCTCAGGGATCGATCAGCCCCAGCATTTT; CDR3aa: CASGLVRALRSGSGIDQPQHF
v_gene: TRBV4-3; j_gene: TRBJ2-7; d_gene: NA; abundance: NA; CDR3nt: TGCGCCAGCAGCCTGGAAAGGGGAGGCGAGCAGTACTTC; CDR3aa: CASSLERGGEQYF
v_gene: TRBV6-1; j_gene: TRBJ2-7; d_gene: NA; abundance: NA; CDR3nt: TGTGCCAGCAGTAAGGGGCAACCCTACGAGCAGTACTTC; CDR3aa: CASSKGQPYEQYF
v_gene: TRBV6-5; j_gene: TRBJ1-2; d_gene: TRBD1; abundance: NA; CDR3nt: TGTGCCAGCAGTTATACCGGGACAGGGTTTAACTATGGCTACACCTTC; CDR3aa: CASSYTGTGFNYGYTF
v_gene: TRBV7-3; j_gene: TRBJ2-7; d_gene: NA; abundance: NA; CDR3nt: TGTGCCAGCAGCTTAAGGGGGGATTCCTACGAGCAGTACTTC; CDR3aa: CASSLRGDSYEQYF
v_gene: TRBV27; j_gene: TRBJ1-2; d_gene: TRBD1; abundance: NA; CDR3nt: TGTGCCAGCCGGCGGCAGGGGGATGGCTACACCTTC; CDR3aa: CASRRQGDGYTF
v_gene: TRBV14; j_gene: TRBJ2-7; d_gene: TRBD1; abundance: NA; CDR3nt: TGTGCCAGCAGCCCGAGGACAGGCGGTACCTCCTACGAGCAGTACTTC; CDR3aa: CASSPRTGGTSYEQYF
v_gene: TRBV2; j_gene: TRBJ1-6; d_gene: NA; abundance: NA; CDR3nt: TGTGCCAGCACATCACAGGGTTGGATTTCACCCCTCCACTTT; CDR3aa: CASTSQGWISPLHF
v_gene: TRBV18; j_gene: TRBJ2-5; d_gene: TRBD2; abundance: NA; CDR3nt: TGTGCCAGCTCCCCGAGCGCGGGAGTGGAGACCCAGTACTTC; CDR3aa: CASSPSAGVETQYF
v_gene: TRBV28; j_gene: TRBJ1-1; d_gene: TRBD1; abundance: NA; CDR3nt: TGTGCCAGCAGCCCCCCCAGGGGGGAATCCTACACTGAAGCTTTCTTT; CDR3aa: CASSPPRGESYTEAFF
v_gene: TRBV15; j_gene: TRBJ1-5; d_gene: NA; abundance: NA; CDR3nt: TGTGCCACCAGCAGTGGTAGTTATAATCAGCCCCAGCATTTT; CDR3aa: CATSSGSYNQPQHF
v_gene: TRBV5-6; j_gene: TRBJ1-1; d_gene: TRBD1; abundance: NA; CDR3nt: TGTGCCAGCAGCTTGGGTTGGACAGGGGGGGACACTGAAGCTTTCTTT; CDR3aa: CASSLGWTGGDTEAFF
v_gene: TRBV19; j_gene: TRBJ2-7; d_gene: TRBD1; abundance: NA; CDR3nt: TGTGCCAGTAGTAGCGGACAGGGCTTCTCCTACGAGCAGTACTTC; CDR3aa: CASSSGQGFSYEQYF
v_gene: TRBV7-8; j_gene: TRBJ2-5; d_gene: NA; abundance: NA; CDR3nt: TGTGCCAGCAGCCCACGCCGGGGGACTCCGCAAGAGACCCAGTACTTC; CDR3aa: CASSPRRGTPQETQYF
v_gene: TRBV2; j_gene: TRBJ2-1; d_gene: TRBD2; abundance: NA; CDR3nt: TGTGCCAGCAGTGATGGACTAGCGGGAGAATGGCAGTTCTTC; CDR3aa: CASSDGLAGEWQFF
v_gene: TRBV7-2; j_gene: TRBJ2-7; d_gene: TRBD2; abundance: NA; CDR3nt: TGTGCCAGCAGCTTGGGGACTAGCGGGACCTACGAGCAGTACTTC; CDR3aa: CASSLGTSGTYEQYF
v_gene: TRBV14; j_gene: TRBJ2-7; d_gene: NA; abundance: few; CDR3nt: TGTGCCAGCAGCCAGAACAGGGTTTCTTGGTTCGAGCAGTACTTC; CDR3aa: CASSQNRVSWFEQYF
v_gene: TRBV29-1; j_gene: TRBJ1-2; d_gene: NA; abundance: NA; CDR3nt: TGCAGCGTTGAGGCAACAGGTTGGAACTATGGCTACACCTTC; CDR3aa: CSVEATGWNYGYTF
v_gene: TRBV11-2; j_gene: TRBJ2-1; d_gene: NA; abundance: NA; CDR3nt: TGTGCCAGCAGCTTAAACTCCGGAGGTCCCTTCGTTGTGGGCAATGAGCAGTTCTTC; CDR3aa: CASSLNSGGPFVVGNEQFF
v_gene: TRBV5-4; j_gene: TRBJ2-2; d_gene: TRBD2; abundance: NA; CDR3nt: TGTGCCAGCAGACCCCCCGGGGGCGGGGGGGCCTGGACCGGGGAGCTGTTTTTT; CDR3aa: CASRPPGGGGAWTGELFF
v_gene: TRBV7-2; j_gene: TRBJ2-7; d_gene: NA; abundance: NA; CDR3nt: TGTGCCAGCAGCACGGACAGCACCTACGAGCAGTACTTC; CDR3aa: CASSTDSTYEQYF
v_gene: TRBV7-9; j_gene: TRBJ2-7; d_gene: TRBD2; abundance: NA; CDR3nt: TGTGCCAGCAGCCCTGTGGTAGCGGGAACCCTCTACGAGCAGTACTTC; CDR3aa: CASSPVVAGTLYEQYF
v_gene: TRBV6-5; j_gene: TRBJ2-1; d_gene: NA; abundance: NA; CDR3nt: TGTGCCAGCAGTTACCTCTCCTCCTCTGAGCAGTTCTTC; CDR3aa: CASSYLSSSEQFF
v_gene: TRBV19; j_gene: TRBJ2-7; d_gene: TRBD2; abundance: once; CDR3nt: TGTGCCAGTAGTATATCGGGGGAGGGTCCCTACGAGCAGTACTTC; CDR3aa: CASSISGEGPYEQYF
v_gene: TRBV5-1; j_gene: TRBJ1-1; d_gene: NA; abundance: NA; CDR3nt: TGCGCCAGCAGCCTCCCGGGTATGAACACTGAAGCTTTCTTT; CDR3aa: CASSLPGMNTEAFF